These T cell receptor beta chains were read from a single sample in a study of cytomegalovirus exposure and HLA in healthy donors. Repertoires were generated with immunoSEQ multiplex PCR, while TCRdb's copy carries only in-frame clones and drops some. The sample comprises around 140,000 clones, about 77% of which are singletons, and 1.2% to 1.5% rests with the top ten. The sample taken for sequencing was PBMCs. These receptors were taken from a woman between 35 and 50 years old in good health and CMV-seronegative. Each CDR3 is given with its conserved first and last residue. Only part of the rows carry a size: once, few, many, or a class if the clone is expanded.

clone size,J gene,V gene,CDR3 protein
-,TRBJ1-1,TRBV4-1,CASSQDGGRDTEAFF
-,TRBJ2-1,TRBV5-6,CASSLAQGAQGEQFF
-,TRBJ1-2,TRBV27,CASSLGQGGYGYTF
-,TRBJ2-3,TRBV19,CASSIPAGADTQYF
-,TRBJ1-2,TRBV5-5,CASSLTGQGNYGYTF
once,TRBJ1-1,TRBV28,CASSTLHRGATEAFF
once,TRBJ2-7,TRBV4-2,CASSQGQLFNF
few,TRBJ1-1,TRBV7-9,CASSQGGGAEAFF
-,TRBJ2-3,TRBV23-1,CASSQWDRDPEVAPRTDTQYF
-,TRBJ1-1,TRBV5-4,CASSLEGGRMNTEAFF
-,TRBJ2-5,TRBV4-3,CASSQGFQSQETQYF
-,TRBJ1-1,TRBV5-4,CASSRGLLEGANTEAFF
-,TRBJ1-1,TRBV28,CASSFSSTRDTEAFF
-,TRBJ1-1,TRBV5-1,CASTLGTQGGNTEAFF
-,TRBJ1-1,TRBV5-4,CASSFGHEAFF
-,TRBJ1-5,TRBV28,CASSLSGITVDNQPQHF
-,TRBJ1-2,TRBV19,CASSVSNLGGYGYTF
-,TRBJ1-5,TRBV7-6,CASSPEVQGALQPQHF
-,TRBJ1-1,TRBV30,CAWTSGEAFF
-,TRBJ1-1,TRBV18,CASSPVGTTEAFF
once,TRBJ1-2,TRBV19,CASSPRTGANYGYTF
-,TRBJ1-5,TRBV28,CASSPSGQPQHF
many,TRBJ1-2,TRBV7-9,CASSLGGQGNGYTF
-,TRBJ2-7,TRBV5-6,CASSLSYGRSGEQYF
-,TRBJ2-3,TRBV5-1,CASSFSRGASTDTQYF
few,TRBJ1-1,TRBV7-9,CASSPMGALRGDTEAFF
-,-,TRBV10-3,CATTTGSYEQYF
-,TRBJ1-5,TRBV19,CASTGKGTGGGQPQHF
-,TRBJ2-7,TRBV28,CASTRQAGGYEQYF
-,TRBJ1-5,TRBV15,CATSRDLLTTGSNQPQHF
few,TRBJ1-2,TRBV30,CAWSQNRGSYTF
-,TRBJ2-4,TRBV7-9,CASSSETRLAKNIQYF
-,TRBJ1-4,TRBV5-4,CASSVPGTGSNEKLFF
-,TRBJ1-1,TRBV2,CASSEPGTGGTEAFF
once,TRBJ2-3,TRBV6-1,CASWTSGAADTQYF
-,TRBJ1-5,TRBV28,CATKLRDRVYNQPQHF
-,TRBJ2-3,TRBV19,CASSMLQGTDTQYF
-,TRBJ1-4,TRBV29-1,CSVTQGATNEKLFF
-,TRBJ2-3,TRBV5-4,CASSLGQGGTDTQYF
-,TRBJ1-2,TRBV27,CASSLKAGGYYGYTF
-,TRBJ1-4,TRBV5-4,CASSLDRAPNEKLFF
-,TRBJ1-1,TRBV19,CASRWDTLNTEAFF
-,TRBJ2-3,TRBV7-6,CASSLRTSGGATDTQYF
few,TRBJ1-2,TRBV29-1,CSVDPGRHLNYGYTF
-,TRBJ1-1,TRBV10-1,CASRPGAGLRGEAFF
few,TRBJ2-7,TRBV7-6,CASSYVGTSGGYSYEQYF
-,TRBJ1-1,TRBV2,CASRTHQGRNTEAFF
-,TRBJ1-1,TRBV6-1,CASSDPGIDTEAFF
-,TRBJ2-1,TRBV19,CASSEAGLGYNEQFF
-,TRBJ2-7,TRBV7-9,CASSRTGTGDDEQYF